This T cell receptor (beta chain) appears in the sequencing data of a study of T cells expressing NK-cell markers. Study-level points and caveats: One observes that, in several donors, these clonotypes were also the leading ones within the CD3+CD56-NKG2C+ fraction.

With regard to this clonotype: Its antigen is unidentified.

The germline CDR1 and CDR2 sequences are SGHRS and YFSETQ. This CDR3 is 15 amino acids long. It was by 5'RACE template switching with UMIs that TCR beta cDNA was made. TCRdb derives one entry per CDR3 protein from the 5' RACE reads, leaving out DNA. Its table records about 390,000 distinct CDR3 sequences. The J gene is TRBJ2-7, the V gene TRBV5-1; there is no DNA to check the TCRdb D call of TRBD1. Material for sequencing was blood T cells: a sorted CD56 or NKG2C T cell subset, CD4+ or CD8+ T cells, or bulk PBMC T cells (not recorded which). This TCR was sampled from a woman in her forties or fifties in good health. CDR3 region: CASSLDRVGIGEQYF. The variable domain in full, completed from reference TRBV5-1 and TRBJ2-7, reads KAGVTQTPRYLIKTRGQQVTLSCSPISGHRSVSWYQQTPGQGLQFLFEYFSETQRNKGNFPGRFSGRQFSNSRSEMNVSTLELGDSALYLCASSLDRVGIGEQYFGPGTRLTVT.